This TCR beta chain was captured by sequencing in a study of T cell changes during pregnancy in multiple sclerosis. This table comes from immunoSEQ multiplex PCR, and its TCRdb copy is limited to in-frame clones, with some not included. The table has about 30,000 clones, 89% seen once; the top ten hold 6% to 8%. V shed 0 bases and J shed 3 bases, with 4 bases lying between them. The CDR3 length is 13 residues. Germline CDR1 reads LNHNV; CDR2 reads YYDKDF (reference sequence). Only one count was recorded for this clone. This TCR came from a female donor with multiple sclerosis, enrolled in a pregnancy study. The V and J genes are TRBV15 and TRBJ2-3; D is ambiguous. Sequenced material: CD8+ T cells from peripheral blood mononuclear cells, taken in the second trimester of pregnancy. CDR3 sequence (DNA): TGTGCCACCAGCAGAGATGTAACAGATACGCAGTATTTT. This sequence encodes CATSRDVTDTQYF.